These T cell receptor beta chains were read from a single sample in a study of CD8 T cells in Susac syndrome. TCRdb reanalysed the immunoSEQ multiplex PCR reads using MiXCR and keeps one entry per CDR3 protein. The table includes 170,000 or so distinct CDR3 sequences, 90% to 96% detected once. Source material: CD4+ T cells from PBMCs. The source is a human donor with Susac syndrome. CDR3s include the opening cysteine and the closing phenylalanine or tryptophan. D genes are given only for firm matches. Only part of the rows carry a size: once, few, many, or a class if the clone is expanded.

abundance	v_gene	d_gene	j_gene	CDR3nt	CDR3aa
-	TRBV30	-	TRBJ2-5	TGTGCCTGGAGTGTACGTTCCCACGAGACCCAGTACTTC	CAWSVRSHETQYF
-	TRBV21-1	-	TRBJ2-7	TGTGCCAGCACCTCACAGAGACTCTCCTACGAGCAGTACTTC	CASTSQRLSYEQYF
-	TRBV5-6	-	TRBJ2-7	TGTGCCAGCAGCTTCCAGACCTACGAGCAGTACTTC	CASSFQTYEQYF
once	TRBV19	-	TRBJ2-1	TGTGCCAGTAGTATCGGGCTAGCGTCCTACAATGAGCAGTTCTTC	CASSIGLASYNEQFF
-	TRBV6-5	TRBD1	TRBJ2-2	TGTGCCAGCAGTCGTCTGACAGGGCGCACCGGGGAGCTGTTTTTT	CASSRLTGRTGELFF
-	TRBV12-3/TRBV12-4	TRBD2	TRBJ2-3	TGTGCCAGCAGCCAGATAGCGGGGCTTAGCACAGATACGCAGTATTTT	CASSQIAGLSTDTQYF
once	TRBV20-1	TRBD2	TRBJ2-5	TGCAGTGCTAGACTAGCGGGAGGGGGGGAGACCCAGTACTTC	CSARLAGGGETQYF
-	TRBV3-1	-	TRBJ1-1	TGTGCCAGCAGCCAAGGTCGGCATGAAGCTTTCTTT	CASSQGRHEAFF
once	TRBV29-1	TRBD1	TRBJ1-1	TGCAGCGTTGTGGGACAGAAAGCTTTCTTT	CSVVGQKAFF
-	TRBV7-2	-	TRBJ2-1	TGTGCCAGCAGCCGTCTAGCTAATGAGCAGTTCTTC	CASSRLANEQFF
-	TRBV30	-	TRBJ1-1	TGCGCTGGGCGGTACCCTTCGAACACTGAAGCTTTCTTT	CAGRYPSNTEAFF
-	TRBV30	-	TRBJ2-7	TGTGCCTGGACCTCTGGGGCTACCGGGCTCCACGAGCAGTACTTC	CAWTSGATGLHEQYF
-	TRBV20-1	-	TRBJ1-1	TGCAGTGCTGACGACAGAATGGGTGAAGCTTTCTTT	CSADDRMGEAFF
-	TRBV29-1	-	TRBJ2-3	TGCAGCGTTGTGGTAGGGGGCACAGATACGCAGTATTTT	CSVVVGGTDTQYF
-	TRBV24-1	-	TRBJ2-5	TGTGCCACCAGTGACCCCCGACCCTCGGAGACCCAGTACTTC	CATSDPRPSETQYF
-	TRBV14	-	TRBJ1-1	TGTGCCAGCAGCCAAGGACCAGGGGAGGACACTGAAGCTTTCTTT	CASSQGPGEDTEAFF
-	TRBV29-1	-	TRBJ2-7	TGCAGCGTTGGGTTCCAGGGGACACGTCTGTACGAGCAGTACTTC	CSVGFQGTRLYEQYF
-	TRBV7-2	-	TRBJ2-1	TGTGCCAGCAGCTTAGAGTGGCGGAGCAATGAGCAGTTCTTC	CASSLEWRSNEQFF
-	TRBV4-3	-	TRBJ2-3	TGCGCCAGCAGCCATGAGGGCCGCACAGATACGCAGTATTTT	CASSHEGRTDTQYF
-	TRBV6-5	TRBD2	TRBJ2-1	TGTGCCAGCAGTTCGGGACTAGCGGAGCCCTACAATGAGCAGTTCTTC	CASSSGLAEPYNEQFF
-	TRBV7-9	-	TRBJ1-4	TGTGCCACCTGGGTACAGGGTTCAACTAATGAAAAACTGTTTTTT	CATWVQGSTNEKLFF
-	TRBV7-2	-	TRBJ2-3	TGTGCCAGCAGTCGTCGCGGGCGAGGTAGCACAGATACGCAGTATTTT	CASSRRGRGSTDTQYF
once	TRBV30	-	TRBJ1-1	TGTGCCTGGAGTTCCCAAACATGGAGTGAAGCTTTCTTT	CAWSSQTWSEAFF
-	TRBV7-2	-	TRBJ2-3	TGTGCCAGCAGCTTAGCTAGGCAGAGCACAGATACGCAGTATTTT	CASSLARQSTDTQYF
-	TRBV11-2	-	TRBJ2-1	TGTGCCAGCAGCTTATTCGCCGCAAATGAGCAGTTCTTC	CASSLFAANEQFF
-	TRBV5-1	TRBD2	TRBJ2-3	TGCGCCAGCAGCCCAGCACTAGCGGGAGAAACAGATACGCAGTATTTT	CASSPALAGETDTQYF
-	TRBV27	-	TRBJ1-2	TGTGCCAGCAGTTTAGAGGCAGGGAAGTATGGCTACACCTTC	CASSLEAGKYGYTF
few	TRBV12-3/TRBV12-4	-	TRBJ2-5	TGTGCCAGCAGTTTGGCCTCCCGACAAGAGACCCAGTACTTC	CASSLASRQETQYF
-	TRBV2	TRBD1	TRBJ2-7	TGTGCCAGCAGTGAGGGACAGGTTCTCTACGAGCAGTACTTC	CASSEGQVLYEQYF
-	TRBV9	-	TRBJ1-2	TGTGCCAGCAGCGAAGAGGGATATTATGGCTACACCTTC	CASSEEGYYGYTF
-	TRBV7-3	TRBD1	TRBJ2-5	TGTGCCAGCACGCCCACGGGACAGGGACAAGAGACCCAGTACTTC	CASTPTGQGQETQYF
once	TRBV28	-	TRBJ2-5	TGTGCCAGCAGGTCAGGGGGGGTCGGGGAGACCCAGTACTTC	CASRSGGVGETQYF
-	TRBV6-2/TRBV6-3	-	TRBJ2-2	TGTGCCAGCAGTTTCTACCGAAAATCCGGGGAGCTGTTTTTT	CASSFYRKSGELFF
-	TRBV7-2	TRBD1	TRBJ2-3	TGTGCCAGCAGCCCCCGGGACAGGGGGCGCACAAATACGCAGTATTTT	CASSPRDRGRTNTQYF